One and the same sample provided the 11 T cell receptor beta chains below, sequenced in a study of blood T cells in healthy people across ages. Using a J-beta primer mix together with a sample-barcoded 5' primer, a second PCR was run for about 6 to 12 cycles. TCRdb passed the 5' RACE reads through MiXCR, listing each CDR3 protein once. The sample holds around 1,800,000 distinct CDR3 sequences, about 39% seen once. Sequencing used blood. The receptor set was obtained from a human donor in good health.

The CDR3 is CASRGTGVAGELFF. The CDR3 nucleotides read TGTGCCAGTCGCGGGACAGGGGTAGCCGGGGAGCTGTTTTTT. The chain employs TRBV9 and TRBJ2-2, with 10 bases identical to TRBD1. Germline-derived CDR1 and CDR2 are SGDLS and YYNGEE. After removal of 8 bases from V and 6 bases from J, the junction contained 7 bases not matched to a gene. The CDR3 has 14 amino acids.

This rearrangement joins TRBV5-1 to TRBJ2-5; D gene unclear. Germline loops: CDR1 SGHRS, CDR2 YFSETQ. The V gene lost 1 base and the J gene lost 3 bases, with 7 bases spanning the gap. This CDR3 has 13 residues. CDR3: CASSLTPEETQYF. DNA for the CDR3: TGCGCCAGCAGCTTGACCCCGGAAGAGACCCAGTACTTC.

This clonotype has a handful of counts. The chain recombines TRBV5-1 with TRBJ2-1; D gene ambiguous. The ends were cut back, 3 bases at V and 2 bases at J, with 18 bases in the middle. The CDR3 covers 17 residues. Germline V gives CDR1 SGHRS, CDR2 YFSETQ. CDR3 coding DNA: TGCGCCAGCAGCTCACGTTACAGTGGTAGAGCCTACAATGAGCAGTTCTTC. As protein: CASSSRYSGRAYNEQFF.

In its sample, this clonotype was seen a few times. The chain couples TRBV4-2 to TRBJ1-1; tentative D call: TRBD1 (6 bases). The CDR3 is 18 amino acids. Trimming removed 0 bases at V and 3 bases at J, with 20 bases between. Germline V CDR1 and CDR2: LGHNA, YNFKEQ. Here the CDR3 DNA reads TGTGCCAGCAGCCAAGATCTGTGGAGATGGACAGACGACACTGAAGCTTTCTTT. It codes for CASSQDLWRWTDDTEAFF.

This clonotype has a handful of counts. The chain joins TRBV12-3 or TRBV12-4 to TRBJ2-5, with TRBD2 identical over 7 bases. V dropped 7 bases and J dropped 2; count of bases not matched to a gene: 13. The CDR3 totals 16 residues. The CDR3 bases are TGTGCCAGCACTCCTCACGCTAGCGGAATACAAGAGACCCAGTACTTC. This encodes CASTPHASGIQETQYF.

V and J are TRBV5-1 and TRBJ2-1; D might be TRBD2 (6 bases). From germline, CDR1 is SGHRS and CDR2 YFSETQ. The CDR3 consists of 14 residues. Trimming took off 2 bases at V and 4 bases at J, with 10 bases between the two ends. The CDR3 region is CASSFVGGYNEQFF. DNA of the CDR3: TGCGCCAGCAGCTTTGTGGGGGGTTACAATGAGCAGTTCTTC.

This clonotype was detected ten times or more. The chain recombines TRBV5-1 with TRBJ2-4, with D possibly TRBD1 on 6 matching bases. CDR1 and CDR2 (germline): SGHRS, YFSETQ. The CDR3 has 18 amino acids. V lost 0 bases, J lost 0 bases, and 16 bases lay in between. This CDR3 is CASSLEDSTFLAKNIQYF. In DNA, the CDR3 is TGCGCCAGCAGCTTGGAGGACAGCACATTTCTAGCCAAAAACATTCAGTACTTC.

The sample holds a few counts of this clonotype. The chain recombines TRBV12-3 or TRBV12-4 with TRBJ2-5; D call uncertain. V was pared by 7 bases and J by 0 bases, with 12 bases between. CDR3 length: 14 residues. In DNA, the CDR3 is TGTGCCAGCACCCCCCTATCTAACCAAGAGACCCAGTACTTC. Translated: CASTPLSNQETQYF.

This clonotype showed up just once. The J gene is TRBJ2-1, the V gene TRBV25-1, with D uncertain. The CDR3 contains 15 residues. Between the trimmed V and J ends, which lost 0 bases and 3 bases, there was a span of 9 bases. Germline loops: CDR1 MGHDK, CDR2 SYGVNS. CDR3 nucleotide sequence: TGTGCCAGCAGTGAATATTTCCAAGTCTACAATGAGCAGTTCTTC. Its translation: CASSEYFQVYNEQFF.

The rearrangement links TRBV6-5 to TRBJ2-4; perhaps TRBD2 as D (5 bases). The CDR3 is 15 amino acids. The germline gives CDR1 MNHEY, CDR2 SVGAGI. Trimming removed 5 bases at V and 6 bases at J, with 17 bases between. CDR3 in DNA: TGTGCCAGCAGTCGGGGAAGCCGGAGTCTAAACATTCAGTACTTC. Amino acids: CASSRGSRSLNIQYF.

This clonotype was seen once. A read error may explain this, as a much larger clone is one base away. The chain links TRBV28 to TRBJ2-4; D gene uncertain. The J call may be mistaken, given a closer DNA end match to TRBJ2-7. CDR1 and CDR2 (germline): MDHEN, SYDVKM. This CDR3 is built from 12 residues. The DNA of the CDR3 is TGTACCAGCAGTCTCAAGGATCGCGAGCAGTACTTC. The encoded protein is CTSSLKDREQYF.